This is a list of T cell receptor beta chains from one sample in a study of molecular identifiers for immune sequencing clone quantification. TCRdb passed the PCR reads through MiXCR, listing each CDR3 protein once. The data contain some 590,000 distinct CDR3 sequences, about 25% of them singletons. The specimen sequenced was naive CD8+ T cells from blood, with Jurkat cell RNA spiked in. The receptors here all came from a human donor in good health. Some libraries in this study had Jurkat cell RNA spiked in. Both conserved end residues are part of each CDR3. D genes are given only for firm matches. Not all rows give a size; the values are once, few, many and, for expanded clones, a class.

D	length	V	J	size	DNA	CDR3
-	15	TRBV19	TRBJ2-7	-	TGTGCCAGTAGTATAGGAAGCGGGCCGGGCTACGAGCAGTACTTC	CASSIGSGPGYEQYF
TRBD1	14	TRBV19	TRBJ1-5	-	TGTGCCAGTACTAATGGACAGGGCTATCAGCCCCAGCATTTT	CASTNGQGYQPQHF
-	19	TRBV27	TRBJ2-3	-	TGTGCCAGCAGTCCCTCGGGGAGCGGGTTCAAATATAGCACAGATACGCAGTATTTT	CASSPSGSGFKYSTDTQYF
-	16	TRBV12-3/TRBV12-4	TRBJ2-3	few	TGTGCCAGCAGTGCCCGGGCCTACCTCGGGACAGATACGCAGTATTTT	CASSARAYLGTDTQYF
-	14	TRBV29-1	TRBJ2-7	many	TGCAGCGTTGCCGTCGGGGGGCTAGGGTACGAGCAGTACTTC	CSVAVGGLGYEQYF
-	13	TRBV20-1	TRBJ2-7	-	TGCAGTGCTAGGAATCCTGGGGGCTACGAGCAGTACTTC	CSARNPGGYEQYF
-	13	TRBV6-5	TRBJ1-1	many	TGTGCCAGCAGTTACACCGAATCGAGTGAAGCTTTCTTT	CASSYTESSEAFF
TRBD2	17	TRBV5-6	TRBJ2-3	-	TGTGCCAGCAGCTTGATGGTGACTAGCGGGGTATCAGATACGCAGTATTTT	CASSLMVTSGVSDTQYF
-	13	TRBV7-2	TRBJ2-7	many	TGTGCCAGCAGCTTTTCCAGACACTACGAGCAGTACTTC	CASSFSRHYEQYF
-	14	TRBV30	TRBJ1-1	once	TGTGCCTGGACCGTCGGGGGGCAGAACACTGAAGCTTTCTTT	CAWTVGGQNTEAFF
TRBD2	15	TRBV19	TRBJ2-2	few	TGTGCCAGTAGTAGCGGGAGCCGTAGGGCCGGGGAGCTGTTTTTT	CASSSGSRRAGELFF
-	14	TRBV7-6	TRBJ2-5	many	TGTGCCAGCAGCTTAGGCTCCCCGAGGGAGACCCAGTACTTC	CASSLGSPRETQYF
-	11	TRBV2	TRBJ2-3	few	TGTGCCAGCACCGTGGGCCATACGCAGTATTTT	CASTVGHTQYF
-	12	TRBV29-1	TRBJ2-7	-	TGCAGCGTTGATTTCGGCTTAGGGGGGCAGTACTTC	CSVDFGLGGQYF
-	14	TRBV7-6	TRBJ2-5	many	TGTGCCAGCAGCTCACCTCAAGACCAAGAGACCCAGTACTTC	CASSSPQDQETQYF
-	11	TRBV25-1	TRBJ2-7	many	TGTGCCAGCAGTGAGGTCTACGAGCAGTACTTC	CASSEVYEQYF
TRBD2	15	TRBV20-1	TRBJ2-5	many	TGCAGTGCTAGAGGGGTGACTAGCGGGATGGAGACCCAGTACTTC	CSARGVTSGMETQYF
-	15	TRBV27	TRBJ2-7	-	TGTGCCAGCAGTCCCACTTTTGGACGGTACTACGGGCAGTACTTC	CASSPTFGRYYGQYF
-	17	TRBV23-1	TRBJ2-7	-	TGCGCCAGCAGTCAATGTAGGTACGGTAGATTATCCTACGAGCAGTACTTC	CASSQCRYGRLSYEQYF
TRBD1	14	TRBV20-1	TRBJ2-7	-	TGCAGTGCTAGAGATCAGGGGGTTACCTACGAGCAGTACTTC	CSARDQGVTYEQYF
TRBD2	17	TRBV20-1	TRBJ2-7	many	TGCAGTGCTAGAAAACCCCTCGGCGGGAGGATCTCCTACGAGCAGTACTTC	CSARKPLGGRISYEQYF
-	15	TRBV5-1	TRBJ2-7	few	TGCGCCAGCACCTCCGGGACACAACTCTCCTACGAGCAGTACTTC	CASTSGTQLSYEQYF
-	14	TRBV28	TRBJ2-2	-	TGTGCCAGCAGCCCTGGATGGTTCACCGGGGAGCTGTTTTTT	CASSPGWFTGELFF
-	15	TRBV25-1	TRBJ1-3	many	TGTGCCAGCAGTGAAACAGGGTTTGGAGGAAACACCATATATTTT	CASSETGFGGNTIYF
TRBD1	18	TRBV4-3	TRBJ2-7	few	TGCGCCAGCAGCCAAGATTACCCCAGACAGGGGGCGATTTTCGAGCAGTACTTC	CASSQDYPRQGAIFEQYF
TRBD1	17	TRBV19	TRBJ2-5	few	TGTGCCAGTAGTATTGGTACAGGGGGAATCGACCAAGAGACCCAGTACTTC	CASSIGTGGIDQETQYF
-	11	TRBV12-3/TRBV12-4	TRBJ1-1	many	TGTGCCAGCAGAGACGGATATGAAGCTTTCTTT	CASRDGYEAFF
TRBD1	15	TRBV12-3/TRBV12-4	TRBJ2-1	few	TGTGCCAGCACCCTGACAGGGGGCATTGGCAATGAGCAGTTCTTC	CASTLTGGIGNEQFF
-	17	TRBV6-2/TRBV6-3	TRBJ1-1	few	TGTGCCAGCAGTTACTCGTTCCCAGGGGCACGTAACACTGAAGCTTTCTTT	CASSYSFPGARNTEAFF
-	16	TRBV7-4	TRBJ2-3	many	TGTGCCAGCAGCGCAGACGACACCTTTAGCACAGATACGCAGTATTTT	CASSADDTFSTDTQYF
-	14	TRBV24-1	TRBJ2-2	many	TGTGCCACCAGTGATCCGGACCACACCGGGGAGCTGTTTTTT	CATSDPDHTGELFF
TRBD1	16	TRBV4-3	TRBJ1-2	many	TGCGCCAGCAGCCAAGATCGCGGGACAGGGGGAAGGGGCTACACCTTC	CASSQDRGTGGRGYTF
-	14	TRBV7-2	TRBJ1-1	many	TGTGCCAGCAGCTTCTTTCCGGCAGGGGCGGTTGCTTTCTTT	CASSFFPAGAVAFF
-	16	TRBV11-2	TRBJ2-3	many	TGTGCCAGCAGCTTATTTCTAGCCCAGGACACAGATACGCAGTATTTT	CASSLFLAQDTDTQYF
-	13	TRBV28	TRBJ1-5	once	TGTGCCAGTGCCGCCGAGGGCATTCAGCCCCAGCATTTT	CASAAEGIQPQHF
-	12	TRBV24-1	TRBJ2-3	many	TGTGCCACCAGTGATTTGGACGATACGCAGTATTTT	CATSDLDDTQYF
TRBD1	15	TRBV6-5	TRBJ2-7	-	TGTGTCAGCAGTCGTTCGGACAGGGCCCTTGAGGAGCAGTACTTC	CVSSRSDRALEEQYF
TRBD2	16	TRBV6-1	TRBJ2-1	few	TGTGCCAGTAACCTACTAATAGCGGGAGGCGCAGATGAGCAGTTCTTC	CASNLLIAGGADEQFF